A selection of T cell receptor beta chains follows, all from one sample in a study of T-cell reconstitution after alpha-beta-depleted transplantation in children. TCRdb fed the PCR reads into MiXCR, producing one record per CDR3 protein. In the table there are 40,000 to 55,000 distinct CDR3 sequences, approximately 6.1% of which are singletons. The sequencing used PBMCs, mostly from graft donor cells, collected 60 days after TCRalphabeta/CD19-depleted stem cell transplant. The receptors originated from a female patient between 2 and 15 years old who had a stem cell transplant for aplastic anemia, so the T cells may come from the graft donor. Both conserved end residues are part of each CDR3. The D gene is left open where the match is weak. Clone size appears in some rows only: once, few, many, or a class for an expanded clone.

d_gene: TRBD2; j_gene: TRBJ2-5; v_gene: TRBV10-3; abundance: many; CDR3nt: TGTGCCATCAGTGACCCGACTAGCGGGGTCCCGCAAGAGACCCAGTACTTC; CDR3aa: CAISDPTSGVPQETQYF
d_gene: -; j_gene: TRBJ2-7; v_gene: TRBV7-9; abundance: few; CDR3nt: TGTGCCAGCAGCTGGAAAGGCGACGAGCAGTACTTC; CDR3aa: CASSWKGDEQYF
d_gene: -; j_gene: TRBJ1-2; v_gene: TRBV5-1; abundance: -; CDR3nt: TGCGCCAGCAGCACGGGCCCCTATGGCTACACCTTC; CDR3aa: CASSTGPYGYTF
d_gene: -; j_gene: TRBJ1-4; v_gene: TRBV20-1; abundance: few; CDR3nt: TGCAGTGCTAGAGATCCCAGCAGGGGAAATGAAAAACTGTTTTTT; CDR3aa: CSARDPSRGNEKLFF
d_gene: TRBD1; j_gene: TRBJ1-2; v_gene: TRBV4-1; abundance: many; CDR3nt: TGCGCCAGCAGCCAAGATCGGTCCGGGACAGGGGGGCCAACTAACTATGGCTACACCTTC; CDR3aa: CASSQDRSGTGGPTNYGYTF
d_gene: TRBD1; j_gene: TRBJ1-2; v_gene: TRBV5-1; abundance: few; CDR3nt: TGCGCCAGCAGCCCCGGGACAGGGGTGAAATTTGGCTACACCTTC; CDR3aa: CASSPGTGVKFGYTF
d_gene: -; j_gene: TRBJ2-2; v_gene: TRBV6-2/TRBV6-3; abundance: many; CDR3nt: TGTGCCAGCAGTTACTCGTGGGACACCGGGGAGCTGTTTTTT; CDR3aa: CASSYSWDTGELFF
d_gene: -; j_gene: TRBJ2-2; v_gene: TRBV28; abundance: many; CDR3nt: TGTGCCAGCAGATCCGCGCGCACCGGGGAGCTGTTTTTT; CDR3aa: CASRSARTGELFF
d_gene: TRBD1; j_gene: TRBJ2-3; v_gene: TRBV11-2; abundance: many; CDR3nt: TGTGCCAGCAGCTTAGTGGGGTCGGGACAGGGTAGGGATACGCAGTATTTT; CDR3aa: CASSLVGSGQGRDTQYF
d_gene: -; j_gene: TRBJ2-2; v_gene: TRBV28; abundance: few; CDR3nt: TGTGCCAGCAGTACCTGGAACACCGGGGAGCTGTTTTTT; CDR3aa: CASSTWNTGELFF
d_gene: TRBD2; j_gene: TRBJ2-5; v_gene: TRBV20-1; abundance: many; CDR3nt: TGCAGTGCTACCACCTTAGCGGGAGCGGGCGAGACCCAGTACTTC; CDR3aa: CSATTLAGAGETQYF
d_gene: -; j_gene: TRBJ1-1; v_gene: TRBV27; abundance: many; CDR3nt: TGTGCCAGCAGTTCCCACAGGGACCTGAACACTGAAGCTTTCTTT; CDR3aa: CASSSHRDLNTEAFF
d_gene: TRBD1; j_gene: TRBJ2-7; v_gene: TRBV3-1; abundance: few; CDR3nt: TGTGCCAGCAGCCAAGCCGGGACAGGGAGCTCCTACGAGCAGTACTTC; CDR3aa: CASSQAGTGSSYEQYF
d_gene: TRBD1; j_gene: TRBJ2-3; v_gene: TRBV6-6; abundance: many; CDR3nt: TGTGCCAGCAGCCCCGGGGGACAGGGGGGCACAGATACGCAGTATTTT; CDR3aa: CASSPGGQGGTDTQYF
d_gene: TRBD2; j_gene: TRBJ2-1; v_gene: TRBV20-1; abundance: many; CDR3nt: TGCAGTGCTAGAGACGGGACTAGCGGGAACTACAATGAGCAGTTCTTC; CDR3aa: CSARDGTSGNYNEQFF
d_gene: -; j_gene: TRBJ2-7; v_gene: TRBV18; abundance: many; CDR3nt: TGTGCCAGCTCACCACCGGGTTCCTACGAGCAGTACTTC; CDR3aa: CASSPPGSYEQYF
d_gene: -; j_gene: TRBJ2-7; v_gene: TRBV27; abundance: many; CDR3nt: TGTGCCAGCAGCCCTGAGGGATACGAGCAGTACTTC; CDR3aa: CASSPEGYEQYF
d_gene: -; j_gene: TRBJ2-1; v_gene: TRBV20-1; abundance: many; CDR3nt: TGCAGTGCTTCCGGGACCTCCTACAATGAGCAGTTCTTC; CDR3aa: CSASGTSYNEQFF
d_gene: TRBD2; j_gene: TRBJ2-1; v_gene: TRBV12-3/TRBV12-4; abundance: many; CDR3nt: TGTGCCAGCAGTACTAGCGGGGTATACAATGAGCAGTTCTTC; CDR3aa: CASSTSGVYNEQFF
d_gene: TRBD2; j_gene: TRBJ2-3; v_gene: TRBV6-6; abundance: many; CDR3nt: TGTGCCAGCAGGGGGGGGGTTGGCACAGATACGCAGTATTTT; CDR3aa: CASRGGVGTDTQYF
d_gene: TRBD1; j_gene: TRBJ2-2; v_gene: TRBV11-3; abundance: -; CDR3nt: TGTGCCAGCAGCTTAGGGGGGACAGGGTTCCCCGGGGAGCTGTTTTTT; CDR3aa: CASSLGGTGFPGELFF
d_gene: -; j_gene: TRBJ2-5; v_gene: TRBV4-2; abundance: few; CDR3nt: TGTGCCAGCAGCCAAGATAACCCCCGGGCCCAAGAGACCCAGTACTTC; CDR3aa: CASSQDNPRAQETQYF
d_gene: -; j_gene: TRBJ2-5; v_gene: TRBV28; abundance: many; CDR3nt: TGTGCCAGCAGTTTAGCGGTTTCGACGGAGACCCAGTACTTC; CDR3aa: CASSLAVSTETQYF
d_gene: -; j_gene: TRBJ2-5; v_gene: TRBV11-2; abundance: many; CDR3nt: TGTGCCAGCAGCCCGAGCGGGCTCAGGGAGACCCAGTACTTC; CDR3aa: CASSPSGLRETQYF
d_gene: -; j_gene: TRBJ1-1; v_gene: TRBV30; abundance: -; CDR3nt: TGTGCCTGGAGTGTAAAGGGGGTGAACACTGAAGCTTTCTTT; CDR3aa: CAWSVKGVNTEAFF
d_gene: -; j_gene: TRBJ1-6; v_gene: TRBV13; abundance: few; CDR3nt: TGTGCCAGCAGCCGCGGGGGGAGCTCCTATAATTCACCCCTCCACTTT; CDR3aa: CASSRGGSSYNSPLHF
d_gene: -; j_gene: TRBJ2-3; v_gene: TRBV30; abundance: many; CDR3nt: TGTGCCTGGAGTGTCCCGGATACGCAGTATTTT; CDR3aa: CAWSVPDTQYF
d_gene: -; j_gene: TRBJ1-1; v_gene: TRBV12-3/TRBV12-4; abundance: -; CDR3nt: TGTGCCAGCAGCCCTACGGGAACTGAAGCTTTCTTT; CDR3aa: CASSPTGTEAFF
d_gene: TRBD2; j_gene: TRBJ2-7; v_gene: TRBV5-1; abundance: many; CDR3nt: TGCGCCAGCAGGGTAGGGACTAGCGGGGGCAAAACGACGACCTACGAGCAGTACTTC; CDR3aa: CASRVGTSGGKTTTYEQYF
d_gene: TRBD2; j_gene: TRBJ2-3; v_gene: TRBV20-1; abundance: many; CDR3nt: TGCAGTGCTAGAGATTCGATGGGAGGGGTAACGCAGTATTTT; CDR3aa: CSARDSMGGVTQYF
d_gene: -; j_gene: TRBJ1-2; v_gene: TRBV7-9; abundance: few; CDR3nt: TGTGCCAGCAGCTTCCCTTCTGACAGTAACTATGGCTACACCTTC; CDR3aa: CASSFPSDSNYGYTF
d_gene: -; j_gene: TRBJ1-5; v_gene: TRBV24-1; abundance: -; CDR3nt: TGTGCCACCAGTGATTTGACCGGGGAGGCCGATAATCAGCCCCAGCATTTT; CDR3aa: CATSDLTGEADNQPQHF
d_gene: -; j_gene: TRBJ2-7; v_gene: TRBV6-2/TRBV6-3; abundance: -; CDR3nt: TGTGCCAGAGGCTATTTAGCAGTCACCCCCTACGAGCAGTACTTC; CDR3aa: CARGYLAVTPYEQYF
d_gene: -; j_gene: TRBJ2-2; v_gene: TRBV29-1; abundance: many; CDR3nt: TGCAGCGTACAGGGAAACACCGGGGAGCTGTTTTTT; CDR3aa: CSVQGNTGELFF
d_gene: -; j_gene: TRBJ2-7; v_gene: TRBV5-1; abundance: many; CDR3nt: TGCGCCAGCAGTCACGGGGCCTCCTACGAGCAGTACTTC; CDR3aa: CASSHGASYEQYF
d_gene: TRBD1; j_gene: TRBJ1-1; v_gene: TRBV10-3; abundance: many; CDR3nt: TGTGCCATCAGTGAGTCGGGACAGGCCAACACTGAAGCTTTCTTT; CDR3aa: CAISESGQANTEAFF
d_gene: -; j_gene: TRBJ1-4; v_gene: TRBV4-2; abundance: -; CDR3nt: TGTGCCAGCAGCCCCGAGGGGGGGATCGGGGCCTTTAATGAAAAACTGTTTTTT; CDR3aa: CASSPEGGIGAFNEKLFF